This passage covers 7 T cell receptor beta chains from one sample sequenced in a study of shared clonotypes between healthy human individuals. TCRdb's table, derived via immunoSEQ multiplex PCR, lists solely in-frame clones and lacks some. The sample has roughly 1,100,000 clones; around four fifths are singletons. Sequenced material: memory CD4+ T cells sorted from blood. Stated subset: CD45RA-negative fraction. Every receptor here comes from a man younger than 35 in good health.

The rearrangement joins TRBV5-1 to TRBJ1-2, with 7 nucleotides matching TRBD1. V lost 3 bases to trimming and J lost 0 bases; unmatched junction nucleotides: 5. The CDR3 consists of 15 residues. Per the germline V gene, CDR1 is SGHRS and CDR2 is YFSETQ. Here the CDR3 DNA reads TGCGCCAGCAGCTGGGACAGAACTTCTAACTATGGCTACACCTTC. Translating gives CASSWDRTSNYGYTF.

V is TRBV6-4 and J is TRBJ2-1, with TRBD2 identical over 10 bases. Germline CDR1 reads MRHNA; CDR2 reads SNTAGT. The CDR3 consists of 20 residues. Trimming cost V 8 bases and J 6 bases; bases outside gene matches: 25. CDR3 protein: CASHGLGAEREGLLGNEQFF. DNA for the CDR3: TGTGCCAGCCATGGTTTGGGGGCGGAGCGGGAGGGCCTTTTAGGCAATGAGCAGTTCTTC.

This clone was counted many times. The chain has TRBV7-2 and TRBJ2-3; 9 bases agree with TRBD1. CDR1 is SGHTA, CDR2 FQGNSA, per germline. J was trimmed by 1 base and V by 5 bases; bases with no gene match: 4. There are 15 residues in the CDR3. This chain's CDR3 is CASSPQGARTDTQYF. CDR3 bases: TGTGCCAGCAGCCCACAGGGGGCGCGCACAGATACGCAGTATTTT.

This clone was counted a few times. The chain employs TRBV25-1 and TRBJ1-2; D is uncertain. Between the trimmed V and J ends, which lost 0 bases and 7 bases, there was a span of 3 bases. The CDR3 spans 11 residues. The germline V gene encodes CDR1 MGHDK and CDR2 SYGVNS. CDR3 sequence (DNA): TGTGCCAGCAGTGAATATAGTGGCTACACCTTC. It translates to CASSEYSGYTF.

This chain joins TRBV27 and TRBJ1-3; 8 bases are a match to TRBD1. The CDR3 spans 15 residues. Trimming removed 4 bases from V and 3 bases from J; junction bases left unmatched: 5. CDR1 MNHEY and CDR2 SMNVEV come from the germline V gene (reference sequence). For the CDR3, the DNA is TGTGCCAGCAGTTATACAGGGGGAGGTGGAAACACCATATATTTT. This sequence encodes CASSYTGGGGNTIYF.

V usage is TRBV6-1 and J usage is TRBJ2-5, with D perhaps TRBD1 (6 bases). The CDR3 spans 15 residues. V lost 2 bases, J lost 1 base, and 11 bases lay in between. CDR1 and CDR2 from the germline V gene are MNHNS and SASEGT. The CDR3 reads CASSERTVPQETQYF. Written as DNA, the CDR3 is TGTGCCAGCAGTGAAAGGACAGTCCCCCAAGAGACCCAGTACTTC.

The chain employs TRBV18 and TRBJ2-3; D unresolved. This CDR3 has 11 amino acids. The V end lost 6 bases, the J end lost 6 bases, and 7 bases lay between the germline ends. Germline lookup yields CDR1 KGHSH and CDR2 LQKENI. This CDR3 is CASSTLDTQYF. In DNA form, the CDR3 reads TGTGCCAGCTCCACTCTCGATACGCAGTATTTT.